The sequence of this TCR beta chain was determined in a study of post-analysis software for immune sequencing data. As for the study in general: Patients with relapsing-remitting, secondary progressive and progressive-relapsing multiple sclerosis courses were all represented. Broader study findings: The five TRBV segments detected at higher frequency in patients than in controls included TRBV5-6, TRBV5-1 and TRBV20-1. Controls significantly exceeded multiple sclerosis patients in normalized Chao1 diversity. With F measure, samples from one preparation batch clustered together strongly.

The CDR3 runs 16 residues. V lost 6 bases and J lost 11; bases outside the gene matches: 13. Comments on this clonotype: Its antigen is not identified.

Unique molecular identifiers were carried by the TCR beta cDNA libraries. T cells numbering roughly 1 to 10 million yielded cDNA molecules that totaled about 500,000. TCRdb reprocessed the PCR reads via MiXCR and lists one record per CDR3 protein. The data hold about 540,000 distinct CDR3 sequences, with about a third observed a single time. The sequence was collected from a girl aged 2-17 years with multiple sclerosis. The gene calls are TRBV12-3 or TRBV12-4 and TRBJ2-5, with 15 bases matching TRBD2. Sequencing was performed on blood. The CDR3, as DNA: TGTGCCAGCAGCGGACTAGCGGGGGGGGCCTACAATGAGCAGTACTTC. This encodes CASSGLAGGAYNEQYF.